The 23 T cell receptor beta chains in this list originate from one sample, sequenced in a study of regulatory T cells in long-lasting Graves disease. The time point is: newly diagnosed GD, antithyroid drugs for less than 3 months. Construction of the TCR library relied on RNA isolated from PBMCs. Libraries of TCR beta came from iRepertoire HTBI primers plus Arm-PCR of CDR3 regions. TCRdb re-analysed the multiplex PCR reads in MiXCR, keeping a single row per CDR3 protein. The sample carries roughly 380,000 distinct CDR3 sequences, roughly 15% recorded once. The sample here was peripheral blood mononuclear cells (PBMCs), taken at new diagnosis, from a patient treated with antithyroid drugs. All receptors derive from a female donor with Graves disease.

As concerns this clonotype: A far larger clone is one base from this, pointing to a likely read error. The rearrangement joins TRBV3-1 to TRBJ2-7; D gene unclear. The ends were cut back, 1 base at V and 7 bases at J, with 17 bases in the middle. The CDR3 totals 15 residues. Per the germline V gene, CDR1 is LGHDT and CDR2 is YNNKEL (reference sequence). CDR3 protein: CASSQAVTSYNEQYF. CDR3 nucleotides: TGTGCCAGCAGCCAAGCCGTAACCTCCTACAATGAGCAGTACTTC.

This clonotype was seen a few times. The chain joins TRBV4-1 to TRBJ1-3; 10 bases are a match to TRBD1. V dropped 1 base and J dropped 0; count of bases not matched to a gene: 12. Germline V gene sequence: CDR1 MGHRA, CDR2 YSYEKL. The CDR3 extends over 20 amino acids. The CDR3 nucleotides read TGCGCCAGCAGCCAAGTTTCTATGATAGGGACAGGGGCCTCTGGAAACACCATATATTTT. Protein: CASSQVSMIGTGASGNTIYF.

This clonotype has at least ten counts. This chain joins TRBV27 and TRBJ2-7, with 9 positions matching TRBD1. Germline V gene sequence: CDR1 MNHEY, CDR2 SMNVEV (reference sequence). The CDR3 extends over 15 amino acids. V dropped 5 bases and J dropped 3; count of bases not matched to a gene: 8. The CDR3 DNA reads as TGTGCCAGCAGTCAAGGGACAGGGTTGGTCTACGAGCAGTACTTC. Protein product: CASSQGTGLVYEQYF.

The chain combines TRBV29-1 with TRBJ1-1; the D gene is possibly TRBD1 (5 bases). CDR1 SQVTM and CDR2 ANQGSEA come from the germline V gene. This CDR3 has 10 amino acids. The ends were cut back, 5 bases at V and 7 bases at J, with 8 bases in the middle. The CDR3 loop reads CSVRGSEAFF. Written as DNA, the CDR3 is TGCAGCGTTAGGGGCAGTGAAGCTTTCTTT. Based on the CDR3 plus reference TRBV29-1 and TRBJ1-1, the full variable domain is SAVISQKPSRDICQRGTSLTIQCQVDSQVTMMFWYRQQPGQSLTLIATANQGSEATYESGFVIDKFPISRPNLTFSTLTVSNMSPEDSSIYLCSVRGSEAFFGQGTRLTVV.

In this sample, this clonotype turned up a few times. The gene calls are TRBV29-1 and TRBJ2-7; 9 positions agree with TRBD2. This CDR3 comprises 16 residues. CDR1 and CDR2 (germline): SQVTM, ANQGSEA. The V and J ends lost 3 bases and 4 bases, in that order; junction bases with no gene match: 13. CDR3 nucleotides: TGCAGCGTTGAGGTTTGGGCGGGGGGGCAGTTATACGAGCAGTACTTC. It yields the protein CSVEVWAGGQLYEQYF.

Comments on this clonotype: A much larger clone lies a single base off, so this may be a read error. The chain carries TRBV12-3 or TRBV12-4 and TRBJ2-1; perhaps TRBD2 as D (6 bases). V dropped 8 bases and J dropped 0 bases, with 14 bases sitting between them. The CDR3 runs to 15 residues. CDR3 DNA sequence: TGTGCCAGCTCCGTACGGGAGAACTCCTACAATGAGCAGTTCTTC. Amino acid sequence: CASSVRENSYNEQFF.

The rearrangement uses TRBV6-2 or TRBV6-3 and TRBJ2-3, with 10 bases lining up with TRBD2. CDR1 and CDR2 from the germline V gene are MNHEY and SVGEGT. This CDR3 has 15 residues. The trim removed 6 bases at V and 10 bases at J, leaving 13 bases unmatched. CDR3 sequence (DNA): TGTGCCAGCAGACCCGGACTAGCGGTAGGGGGAGCGCAGTATTTT. Protein product: CASRPGLAVGGAQYF.

The genes are TRBV11-2 and TRBJ2-7; the D gene is possibly TRBD1 (5 bases). CDR3 length: 16 amino acids. V was pared by 4 bases and J by 9 bases, with 25 bases between. The V gene's germline CDR1 is SGHAT and CDR2 FQNNGV. The CDR3 is CASSSKTAPQYVLQYF. The CDR3 nucleotides read TGTGCCAGCAGCTCAAAGACAGCCCCCCAATACGTCTTGCAGTACTTC.

This clonotype was recorded at least ten times. This chain connects TRBV4-3 to TRBJ2-1, with 11 bases fitting TRBD2. The CDR3 spans 16 residues. J lost 6 bases, V lost 3 bases, and 7 bases had no gene match. Germline V gives CDR1 LGHNA, CDR2 YSLEER. DNA for the CDR3: TGCGCCAGCAGCCATAATAGCGGGAGGGCCGCCAATGAGCAGTTCTTC. Translating it yields CASSHNSGRAANEQFF.

This clonotype occurred many times. This sequence joins TRBV2 and TRBJ1-2; D is perhaps TRBD1 (6 bases). Germline CDR1 reads SNHLY; CDR2 reads FYNNEI. This CDR3 spans 15 amino acids. The V and J ends lost 7 bases and 2 bases respectively, with 17 bases between them. The CDR3 spells CASTEGRGQNYGYTF. The CDR3, as DNA: TGTGCCAGCACCGAGGGACGGGGGCAAAACTATGGCTACACCTTC.

The sample holds many counts of this clonotype. Given the absence of the conserved phenylalanine or tryptophan at the CDR3 end, a read error is likely. This chain connects TRBV29-1 to TRBJ1-1, with D maybe TRBD1 (6 bases). V was trimmed by 4 bases and J by 0 bases, leaving 15 bases between them. This CDR3 comprises 15 residues. CDR1 is SQVTM, CDR2 ANQGSEA, per germline. As DNA, the CDR3 is TGCAGCGTTGGATACCGTGGACAGATGAACACTGAAGCTTTCCTT. Protein: CSVGYRGQMNTEAFL.

In its sample, this clonotype was seen many times. The chain employs TRBV2 and TRBJ2-3, with D possibly being TRBD2 (6 bases). The V end was cut by 7 bases, the J end by 2 bases, with 10 bases between. Germline lookup yields CDR1 SNHLY and CDR2 FYNNEI. The CDR3 has 13 residues. The CDR3 reads CASIAEVTDTQYF. The CDR3 coding sequence is TGTGCCAGCATAGCGGAGGTCACAGATACGCAGTATTTT. The full variable domain, its missing parts supplied by reference TRBV2 and TRBJ2-3, is EPEVTQTPSHQVTQMGQEVILRCVPISNHLYFYWYRQILGQKVEFLVSFYNNEISEKSEIFDDQFSVERPDGSNFTLKIRSTKLEDSAMYFCASIAEVTDTQYFGPGTRLTVL.

This clonotype was recorded at least ten times. V usage is TRBV3-1 and J usage is TRBJ1-1; 9 nucleotides align to TRBD1. Trimming at V came to 0 bases and at J to 1 base, leaving 6 bases not matched to a gene. This CDR3 region has 17 residues. Germline lookup yields CDR1 LGHDT and CDR2 YNNKEL (reference sequence). CDR3 nucleotide sequence: TGTGCCAGCAGCCAAGATCCTCAGGACAGGGGGAACACTGAAGCTTTCTTT. Translation gives CASSQDPQDRGNTEAFF.

The gene calls are TRBV19 and TRBJ1-2; maybe TRBD1 (5 bases). Germline CDR1 reads LNHDA; CDR2 reads SQIVND (reference sequence). Between the trimmed V and J ends, which lost 6 bases and 3 bases, there was a span of 17 bases. CDR3 size: 15 residues. The CDR3 DNA sequence: TGTGCCAGTAGGTTGGCAGGGAACCCCTACTATGGCTACACCTTC. Translation gives CASRLAGNPYYGYTF.

This clonotype came up many times. This chain links TRBV11-3 with TRBJ2-1; the D gene is possibly TRBD1 (5 bases). V was trimmed by 5 bases and J by 1 base, leaving 12 bases between them. CDR1 and CDR2 (germline): SGHNT, YENEEA. CDR3 length equals 15 residues. CDR3 nucleotide sequence: TGTGCCAGCAGCCAGGGTTACTTATCCTACAATGAGCAGTTCTTC. Residues: CASSQGYLSYNEQFF.

This clonotype showed up many times. The chain uses TRBV20-1 and TRBJ2-1; D call uncertain. The germline V gene has CDR1 DFQATT and CDR2 SNEGSKA (reference sequence). The V gene lost 3 bases and the J gene lost 9 bases, with 18 bases spanning the gap. CDR3 length: 14 amino acids. The chain's CDR3 is CSARLPDPWAEQFF. The CDR3 nucleotides are TGCAGTGCTAGGTTGCCAGACCCGTGGGCTGAGCAGTTCTTC.

This clonotype occurred many times. The rearrangement joins TRBV6-5 to TRBJ2-1; the D gene is possibly TRBD2 (6 bases). In germline, CDR1 is MNHEY, CDR2 SVGAGI. V was trimmed by 2 bases and J by 6 bases, leaving 20 bases between them. CDR3 length equals 17 residues. The CDR3 loop is CASSYRAREVWPNEQFF. The DNA of the CDR3 is TGTGCCAGCAGTTACAGGGCCAGGGAGGTATGGCCCAATGAGCAGTTCTTC.

This clonotype was recorded at least ten times. J is TRBJ1-2 and V is TRBV12-3 or TRBV12-4, with D perhaps matching TRBD1 (6 bases). This CDR3 spans 16 amino acids. V was trimmed by 7 bases and J by 3 bases, leaving 21 bases between them. CDR3 nucleotide sequence: TGTGCCAGCACCCGCCTGAGGGGGGGCGCAGACTATGGCTACACCTTC. Protein: CASTRLRGGADYGYTF.

This clonotype was detected ten times or more. The chain carries TRBV4-1 and TRBJ1-2, with D perhaps TRBD1 (5 bases). In germline, CDR1 is MGHRA, CDR2 YSYEKL. Trimming pared 8 bases from V and 5 bases from J, leaving 15 bases between. CDR3 length equals 13 residues. As DNA, the CDR3 is TGCGCCAGCGGGCAGGGAAGCCTATATGGCTACACCTTC. Amino acids: CASGQGSLYGYTF.

Comments on this clonotype: Since a much larger clone is just one base distant, this may be a read error. This chain links TRBV11-1 with TRBJ2-3, with TRBD1 identical over 8 bases. Per germline, CDR1 SGHAT and CDR2 FQDESV (reference sequence). There are 15 residues in the CDR3. CDR3 in amino acids: CAGSLLGRGPDTQYF. The DNA of the CDR3 is TGTGCCGGCAGCCTGCTGGGCAGGGGGCCGGATACGCAGTATTTT.

This clonotype came up many times. The J gene is TRBJ1-1, the V gene TRBV12-3 or TRBV12-4; the match to TRBD1 covers 7 bases. The CDR3 runs 15 residues. J gave up 12 bases and V 4 bases, and 17 bases lay outside the gene matches. As DNA, the CDR3 is TGTGCCAGCAGTTCAGGATACAGAGGGGGCCGCCAGTCTTTCTTT. Translated, it gives CASSSGYRGGRQSFF.

This clonotype was recorded many times. The chain combines TRBV12-3 or TRBV12-4 with TRBJ1-2; TRBD1 aligns across 10 bases. The CDR3 contains 14 residues. V shed 5 bases, J shed 5 bases, and the junction held 5 bases outside the gene matches. Here the CDR3 reads CASSPTGGGYGYTF. The DNA for the CDR3 is TGTGCCAGCAGTCCGACAGGGGGCGGATATGGCTACACCTTC.

V gene TRBV4-1 combines with J gene TRBJ2-3, with 8 bases that match TRBD2. Per the germline V gene, CDR1 is MGHRA and CDR2 is YSYEKL. The CDR3 spans 16 residues. Germline trimming cut 0 bases from V and 1 base from J; bases unmatched to any gene: 3. In DNA form, the CDR3 reads TGCGCCAGCAGCCAAGATGCGGGACTAGGCACAGATACGCAGTATTTT. Translating gives CASSQDAGLGTDTQYF.